Below, one TCR beta chain is given with its context. Its antigen is currently unknown. These data come from a study of CD8+CD57+ T cells in acquired aplastic anemia. Whole-study results and caveats: Simpson's diversity of CD8+ cells was not significantly different in patients compared with controls. Found in both controls and patients were approximately 30 CD8+ CDR3 sequences.

This CDR3 contains 14 residues. Germline V gene sequence: CDR1 ENHRY, CDR2 SYGVKD. Unmatched junction bases numbered 9, after V lost 6 bases and J lost 5 bases. All patients picked for sequencing had shown, by flow cytometry, an expansion of CD8+CD57+ cells. Among the patients, none had received any therapy at the time of blood sampling. Genomic DNA provided the template from which TCR beta VDJ and CDR3 profiles were obtained. TCRdb reprocessed the reads with MiXCR, giving one entry per CDR3 protein. The sample yields 220,000 or so distinct CDR3 sequences, 60% to 80% seen once. This TCR derives from a human donor with aplastic anemia. The sequenced sample consisted of sorted CD4+, CD8+, or CD8+CD57+ T cells (not recorded which) from PBMCs. The chain recombines TRBV10-3 with TRBJ2-5, with 7 positions matching TRBD2. CDR3: CAIRGGTLGETQYF. The DNA of the CDR3 is TGTGCCATCAGGGGGGGGACTCTGGGGGAGACCCAGTACTTC.